These 29 T cell receptor beta chains were sequenced from one sample in a study of STAT5B mutations in CD4+ large granular lymphocyte leukemia. Only in-frame clones appear in the TCRdb table, and some are missing; sequencing was by immunoSEQ multiplex PCR. The table has 32,000 or so clones, about 85% seen once. Sequenced: CD4+ T cells from blood buffy coats. These receptors were collected from a human donor in good health.

This clone has a handful of counts. The rearrangement joins TRBV2 to TRBJ1-1; D remains ambiguous. Trimming stripped 8 bases from V and 4 bases from J, with 14 bases between. This CDR3 is 13 amino acids long. Germline CDR1 is SNHLY and CDR2 is FYNNEI. The CDR3 sequence is CASFREGVTEAFF. In DNA form, the CDR3 reads TGTGCCAGCTTCCGGGAGGGAGTCACTGAAGCTTTCTTT. Based on the CDR3 plus reference TRBV2 and TRBJ1-1, the full variable domain is EPEVTQTPSHQVTQMGQEVILRCVPISNHLYFYWYRQILGQKVEFLVSFYNNEISEKSEIFDDQFSVERPDGSNFTLKIRSTKLEDSAMYFCASFREGVTEAFFGQGTRLTVV.

The chain recombines TRBV9 with TRBJ2-2; D is unresolved. The CDR3 runs to 16 residues. With 0 bases removed from V and 0 bases from J, the gap between germline ends came to 9 bases. Germline V lookup: CDR1 SGDLS, CDR2 YYNGEE. CDR3 sequence (DNA): TGTGCCAGCAGCGTAGCTGGGGTTACGAACACCGGGGAGCTGTTTTTT. Encoded protein: CASSVAGVTNTGELFF.

This clone was seen once. CDR3 coding DNA: TGCAGCGCCGGGGTCCCGGACAGGGCTAGTGGCTACACCTTC. Amino acids: CSAGVPDRASGYTF. The genes are TRBV29-1 and TRBJ1-2; 8 nucleotides line up with TRBD1. Germline trimming cut 7 bases from V and 7 bases from J; bases unmatched to any gene: 14. Germline CDR1 is SQVTM and CDR2 is ANQGSEA. This CDR3 is 14 amino acids long.

This chain joins TRBV28 and TRBJ1-1; 9 bases agree with TRBD1. This CDR3 has 13 residues. CDR1 is MDHEN and CDR2 is SYDVKM in the germline V gene. Trimming cost V 10 bases and J 8 bases; bases outside gene matches: 11. CDR3 in amino acids: CATMPGQGEEAFF. Written as DNA, the CDR3 is TGTGCCACGATGCCGGGACAGGGAGAAGAAGCTTTCTTT.

This chain uses TRBV7-3 with TRBJ2-1, with 9 bases aligning to TRBD2. CDR1 is SGHTA, CDR2 FQGTGA, per germline. The trim removed 2 bases at V and 3 bases at J, leaving 5 bases unmatched. CDR3 length equals 16 residues. As DNA, the CDR3 is TGTGCCAGCAGCTTACGGTGGACTAGCGACTACAATGAGCAGTTCTTC. This encodes CASSLRWTSDYNEQFF.

This chain joins TRBV11-2 and TRBJ2-6; D is ambiguous. The CDR3 extends over 16 amino acids. V lost 6 bases, J lost 4 bases, and 16 bases lay in between. Per the germline V gene, CDR1 is SGHAT and CDR2 is FQNNGV. The CDR3 DNA reads as TGTGCCAGCAGTTTTAGAGGCGGTTCCGGGGCCAACGTCCTGACTTTC. Its translation is CASSFRGGSGANVLTF.

The chain joins TRBV10-2 to TRBJ1-5; D gene ambiguous. CDR3 size: 13 residues. Deletions cut 5 bases from V and 5 bases from J, with 10 bases between. Germline lookup yields CDR1 WSHSY and CDR2 SAAADI. The CDR3 DNA is TGCGCCAGCAGTTGGGGAGAAGATCAGCCCCAGCATTTT. Translation: CASSWGEDQPQHF.

J is TRBJ2-7 and V is TRBV20-1, with TRBD2 matching over 7 bases. This CDR3 is built from 11 residues. The trim removed 6 bases at V and 6 bases at J, leaving 5 bases unmatched. CDR1 and CDR2 from the germline V gene are DFQATT and SNEGSKA (reference sequence). The CDR3 spells CSAAGGTEQYF. CDR3 bases: TGCAGTGCAGCCGGGGGGACCGAGCAGTACTTC.

The chain couples TRBV19 to TRBJ2-1; TRBD2 aligns across 9 bases. The ends lost 5 bases at V and 8 bases at J; junction bases unmatched: 10. Germline V gives CDR1 LNHDA, CDR2 SQIVND (reference sequence). The CDR3 extends over 15 amino acids. CDR3 nucleotide sequence: TGTGCCAGTAGTCCACTAGCGGGCGGACGAGATGAGCAGTTCTTC. This gives the protein CASSPLAGGRDEQFF. Combining the CDR3 with reference TRBV19 and TRBJ2-1 gives the whole variable domain DGGITQSPKYLFRKEGQNVTLSCEQNLNHDAMYWYRQDPGQGLRLIYYSQIVNDFQKGDIAEGYSVSREKKESFPLTVTSAQKNPTAFYLCASSPLAGGRDEQFFGPGTRLTVL.

This clone has a single count. The rearrangement joins TRBV28 to TRBJ2-7; possibly TRBD2 for D (6 bases). Between the trimmed V and J ends, which lost 6 bases and 4 bases, there was a span of 16 bases. This CDR3 has 14 residues. Germline V gene sequence: CDR1 MDHEN, CDR2 SYDVKM. The CDR3 nucleotides are TGTGCCAGCAGACCGGGACTTAATTTTTACGAGCAGTACTTC. Residues: CASRPGLNFYEQYF.

The table lists this clone with a count of one. The chain joins TRBV5-5 to TRBJ1-1; 9 bases align to TRBD1. This CDR3 spans 15 amino acids. CDR1 is SGHKS, CDR2 YYEKEE, per germline (reference sequence). Trimming cost V 3 bases and J 10 bases; bases outside gene matches: 13. The CDR3 reads CASSYKPGQGTSAFF. CDR3 DNA: TGTGCCAGCAGCTACAAACCGGGACAGGGTACTTCAGCTTTCTTT.

V and J are TRBV7-3 and TRBJ2-6; D is perhaps TRBD1 (7 bases). The CDR3 is made up of 16 amino acids. Germline CDR1 is SGHTA and CDR2 is FQGTGA. The V gene lost 6 bases and the J gene lost 4 bases, with 16 bases spanning the gap. DNA for the CDR3: TGTGCCAGCAGTCAAACAGGGGCGGGAGGGGCCAACGTCCTGACTTTC. Its translation: CASSQTGAGGANVLTF.

This clone was counted between two and nine times. This chain uses TRBV6-5 with TRBJ1-1; 10 bases map to TRBD1. The germline V gene has CDR1 MNHEY and CDR2 SVGAGI. The CDR3 runs 14 residues. V lost 6 bases, J lost 3 bases, and 4 bases stayed unmatched. The CDR3: CASRQGQGHTEAFF. CDR3 sequence (DNA): TGTGCCAGCAGGCAGGGACAGGGGCACACTGAAGCTTTCTTT.

The chain uses TRBV5-5 and TRBJ1-2; D is perhaps TRBD1 (5 bases). The CDR3 is made up of 14 amino acids. V lost 3 bases and J 7 bases, leaving 16 bases between the germline ends. Germline CDR1 reads SGHKS; CDR2 reads YYEKEE (reference sequence). CDR3 DNA: TGTGCCAGCAGCTCCGGAGGGGCTGTGAGTGGCTACACCTTC. Its translation is CASSSGGAVSGYTF.

The V call is TRBV5-4, the J call TRBJ2-3; 8 positions agree with TRBD2. The germline CDR1 and CDR2 sequences are SGHNT and YYREEE (reference sequence). CDR3 length: 14 amino acids. J gave up 3 bases and V 3 bases, and 3 bases lay outside the gene matches. The CDR3 nucleotides read TGTGCCAGCAGCTCCGGGAGGGTTACAGATACGCAGTATTTT. Protein product: CASSSGRVTDTQYF.

In the case of this clone: The identical CDR3 is also encoded by other nucleotide sequences in the sample. The V gene is TRBV7-3, the J gene TRBJ2-1, with D perhaps matching TRBD1 (7 bases). The CDR3 spans 13 residues. The germline CDR1 and CDR2 sequences are SGHTA and FQGTGA. Between the trimmed V and J ends, which lost 7 bases and 7 bases, there was a span of 14 bases. The CDR3 bases are TGTGCCAGCACAACCTCAGGGGGGAATGAGCAGTTCTTC. This translates into CASTTSGGNEQFF.

J is TRBJ2-5 and V is TRBV7-8; no firm D call. The CDR3 consists of 13 residues. Looked up from germline, CDR1 is SGHVS and CDR2 is FQNEAQ. V was shortened by 2 bases and J by 5 bases, with 9 bases between the two germline ends. CDR3 sequence: CASSLLGPETQYF. CDR3 DNA sequence: TGTGCCAGCAGCTTATTAGGTCCGGAGACCCAGTACTTC.

This chain links TRBV11-1 with TRBJ2-4; 7 positions agree with TRBD1. Unmatched junction bases numbered 1, after V lost 5 bases and J lost 3 bases. Germline V gene lookup returns CDR1 SGHAT and CDR2 FQDESV (reference sequence). The CDR3 is 13 amino acids. CDR3 in DNA: TGTGCCAGCAGCAGGGACAGCAAAAACATTCAGTACTTC. Translation gives CASSRDSKNIQYF.

The J gene is TRBJ2-1, the V gene TRBV9, with 9 bases that match TRBD1. The trim removed 4 bases at V and 7 bases at J, leaving 6 bases unmatched. The length of the CDR3 is 14 residues. The germline V gene encodes CDR1 SGDLS and CDR2 YYNGEE. The CDR3 loop reads CASSTLTGGNEQFF. Here the CDR3 DNA reads TGTGCCAGCAGCACCCTGACAGGGGGGAATGAGCAGTTCTTC.

The chain has TRBV29-1 and TRBJ2-1, with a possible D match to TRBD2 (6 bases). Trimming took 6 bases from V and 5 from J, leaving 14 bases between them. The CDR3 is made up of 13 amino acids. Germline assignment: CDR1 SQVTM and CDR2 ANQGSEA. The CDR3 nucleotides are TGCAGCGTCCAGCGGGCCTTTAACAATGAGCAGTTCTTC. It codes for CSVQRAFNNEQFF.

The gene calls are TRBV9 and TRBJ2-7, with TRBD2 identical over 8 bases. CDR1 is SGDLS and CDR2 is YYNGEE in the germline V gene. V lost 4 bases, J lost 7 bases, and 7 bases stayed unmatched. This CDR3 spans 13 amino acids. CDR3 DNA: TGTGCCAGCAGCTATGGACTAGCCCAGGAGCAGTACTTC. Protein product: CASSYGLAQEQYF.

The gene calls are TRBV6-1 and TRBJ1-2; 7 bases fit TRBD1. This CDR3 is 15 amino acids long. Germline CDR1 is MNHNS and CDR2 is SASEGT. The junction had 11 bases not matched to a gene; V was cut back by 5 bases and J by 5 bases. CDR3 bases: TGTGCCAGCAGTACCCACTTGACAGGGACTTATGGCTACACCTTC. This gives the protein CASSTHLTGTYGYTF.

The genes are TRBV29-1 and TRBJ1-4; D is perhaps TRBD1 (5 bases). With 7 bases removed from V and 2 bases from J, the gap between germline ends came to 14 bases. Germline assignment: CDR1 SQVTM and CDR2 ANQGSEA. There are 14 residues in the CDR3. The CDR3 reads CSAQTGTTNEKLFF. The DNA for the CDR3 is TGCAGCGCCCAAACCGGGACCACTAATGAAAAACTGTTTTTT.

This clone was seen a single time. The gene calls are TRBV7-2 and TRBJ1-1, with no clear D. CDR3 length equals 12 residues. V lost 2 bases to trimming and J lost 4 bases, with 5 bases between them. Looked up from germline, CDR1 is SGHTA and CDR2 is FQGNSA. CDR3 residues: CASSLSVTEAFF. CDR3 DNA sequence: TGTGCCAGCAGCTTATCTGTCACTGAAGCTTTCTTT.

The chain joins TRBV6-5 to TRBJ2-4; D gene ambiguous. Trimming removed 2 bases at V and 0 bases at J, with 11 bases between. The length of the CDR3 is 16 residues. Germline V gene lookup returns CDR1 MNHEY and CDR2 SVGAGI. CDR3 residues: CASSYGVVGAKNIQYF. CDR3 sequence (DNA): TGTGCCAGCAGTTACGGGGTAGTGGGAGCCAAAAACATTCAGTACTTC.

This chain connects TRBV9 to TRBJ2-7; 7 bases agree with TRBD2. The CDR3 is made up of 15 amino acids. Germline V gene data show CDR1 as SGDLS and CDR2 as YYNGEE. After removal of 0 bases from V and 6 bases from J, the junction contained 9 bases not matched to a gene. CDR3 sequence (DNA): TGTGCCAGCAGCGTAGGTGGGCGGGAGAGGGGCGAGCAGTACTTC. Its translation is CASSVGGRERGEQYF.

This clone was seen just once. The chain combines TRBV11-2 with TRBJ2-7; TRBD1 aligns across 8 bases. The V gene's germline CDR1 is SGHAT and CDR2 FQNNGV. CDR3 length: 14 residues. The J segment lost 5 bases and the V segment lost 5 bases, leaving 8 bases of the junction unmatched. The CDR3 nucleotides read TGTGCCAGCAGCCATAACAGGGGGAGCCACGAGCAGTACTTC. Translation: CASSHNRGSHEQYF.

The chain recombines TRBV6-5 with TRBJ2-7; maybe TRBD2 (5 bases). V was clipped by 4 bases and J by 0 bases, with 10 bases between them. CDR3 length: 14 amino acids. In germline, CDR1 is MNHEY, CDR2 SVGAGI. The CDR3 DNA is TGTGCCAGCAGTTCTCGAGGGAGCTCCTACGAGCAGTACTTC. This translates into CASSSRGSSYEQYF.

V gene TRBV6-5 combines with J gene TRBJ2-2; tentative D call: TRBD2 (5 bases). Germline assignment: CDR1 MNHEY and CDR2 SVGAGI. V gave up 6 bases and J gave up 1 base, with 12 bases separating them. This CDR3 region has 15 residues. In nucleotides, the CDR3 is TGTGCCAGCAGGCCCGCAGCGGAGAACACCGGGGAGCTGTTTTTT. Translating it yields CASRPAAENTGELFF.